This passage covers 25 T cell receptor beta chains from one sample sequenced in a study of T cell responses to AZD1222 COVID-19 vaccine. Sequenced by immunoSEQ multiplex PCR; TCRdb stores in-frame clones only, minus some. Of 120,000 to 150,000 clones in the sample, roughly 91% were seen once. The sample in question was peripheral blood, obtained 28 days after the second AZD1222 dose. Receptors originate from an adult who received the AZD1222 COVID-19 vaccine.

The chain combines TRBV5-1 with TRBJ1-6; TRBD1 agrees at 10 bases. V lost 4 bases to trimming and J lost 8 bases; unmatched junction nucleotides: 9. Germline values: CDR1 SGHRS, CDR2 YFSETQ. The CDR3 runs 16 residues. The CDR3 loop reads CASSRTMDRGDSPLHF. CDR3 DNA: TGCGCCAGCAGCCGGACCATGGACAGGGGGGATTCACCCCTCCACTTT. Filled out from reference TRBV5-1 and TRBJ1-6, the complete variable domain reads KAGVTQTPRYLIKTRGQQVTLSCSPISGHRSVSWYQQTPGQGLQFLFEYFSETQRNKGNFPGRFSGRQFSNSRSEMNVSTLELGDSALYLCASSRTMDRGDSPLHFGNGTRLTVT.

This chain links TRBV28 with TRBJ2-1; 10 bases fit TRBD2. The V segment lost 4 bases and the J segment 4 bases; nucleotides outside the gene matches: 7. Germline V CDR1 and CDR2: MDHEN, SYDVKM. The CDR3 spans 16 residues. The CDR3 spells CASSSYLAGAYNEQFF. Written as DNA, the CDR3 is TGTGCCAGCAGTTCCTACCTAGCGGGGGCTTACAATGAGCAGTTCTTC.

Concerning this clone: The junction departs from germline at one end; a sequencing error may be responsible. V is TRBV5-1 and J is TRBJ2-7, with TRBD2 matching over 15 bases. This CDR3 contains 16 residues. In germline, CDR1 is SGHRS, CDR2 YFSETQ. CDR3 residues: CASSWTSGRASDEQYF. DNA for the CDR3: TGCGCCAGCAGCTGGACTAGCGGGAGGGCCTCCGACGAGCAGTACTTC.

This chain uses TRBV7-3 with TRBJ1-5, with a tentative D call TRBD1 (6 bases). This CDR3 comprises 13 residues. Trimming pared 0 bases from V and 7 bases from J, leaving 7 bases between. Germline V gene lookup returns CDR1 SGHTA and CDR2 FQGTGA. The CDR3 region is CASSLTGTQPQHF. CDR3 sequence (DNA): TGTGCCAGCAGCTTAACGGGGACACAGCCCCAGCATTTT.

This clone was detected only once. The chain links TRBV19 to TRBJ1-2, with 8 bases lining up with TRBD1. Losses at the gene ends were 5 bases for V and 4 bases for J; bases not matched to a gene: 9. Germline CDR1 is LNHDA and CDR2 is SQIVND (reference sequence). This CDR3 contains 15 residues. CDR3 sequence (DNA): TGTGCCAGTAGTTTTGGACAGGGCTCCCTCTATGGCTACACCTTC. This codes for CASSFGQGSLYGYTF.

The CDR3 nucleotides read TGCGCCAGCAGCTTGGCCCAGATTACTAGCTACAATGAGCAGTTCTTC. Protein: CASSLAQITSYNEQFF. This chain uses TRBV5-1 with TRBJ2-1, with D maybe TRBD2 (5 bases). The CDR3 has 16 residues. Looked up from germline, CDR1 is SGHRS and CDR2 is YFSETQ. V gave up 0 bases and J gave up 3 bases, with 13 bases separating them.

The chain combines TRBV18 with TRBJ2-7, with a weak D call TRBD2 (6 bases). Germline loops: CDR1 KGHSH, CDR2 LQKENI. Between the trimmed V and J ends, which lost 0 bases and 7 bases, there was a span of 19 bases. This CDR3 is built from 16 residues. CDR3: CASSPPGGAENREQYF. CDR3 nucleotide sequence: TGTGCCAGCTCACCACCGGGCGGGGCCGAAAACCGGGAGCAGTACTTC.

This chain joins TRBV27 and TRBJ1-1, with TRBD1 matching over 12 bases. CDR1 is MNHEY and CDR2 is SMNVEV in the germline V gene (reference sequence). The length of the CDR3 is 13 residues. The V gene end was trimmed by 6 bases and the J gene end by 10 bases; junction bases not matched to a gene: 6. CDR3 sequence (DNA): TGTGCCAGCAGCCGGGGACAGGGGGCGAGAGCTTTCTTT. Amino acid sequence: CASSRGQGARAFF.

The chain joins TRBV7-9 to TRBJ2-7; no firm D call. The CDR3 runs 13 residues. Trimming left V 2 bases short and J 0 bases short, with 5 bases between. The germline V gene has CDR1 SEHNR and CDR2 FQNEAQ (reference sequence). The CDR3 is CASSLQASYEQYF. The CDR3 region has the DNA TGTGCCAGCAGCTTACAGGCCTCCTACGAGCAGTACTTC.

The genes are TRBV29-1 and TRBJ2-1, with no clear D. The V end was cut by 8 bases, the J end by 10 bases, with 15 bases between. The CDR3 loop spans 11 amino acids. CDR1 SQVTM and CDR2 ANQGSEA come from the germline V gene. The chain's CDR3 is CSCPTELEQFF. The CDR3 DNA sequence: TGCAGCTGCCCGACTGAGTTAGAGCAGTTCTTC.

The chain couples TRBV6-5 to TRBJ1-6; a weak D match, TRBD1 (6 bases). V was trimmed by 0 bases and J by 10 bases, leaving 7 bases between them. Germline V gene lookup returns CDR1 MNHEY and CDR2 SVGAGI. The CDR3 loop spans 13 amino acids. The CDR3 DNA reads as TGTGCCAGCAGTTACTCACAGGGATCACCCCTCCACTTT. This sequence encodes CASSYSQGSPLHF.

V is TRBV28 and J is TRBJ2-7; possibly TRBD1 for D (5 bases). Trimming removed 5 bases from V and 3 bases from J, with 20 bases in between. The germline CDR1 and CDR2 sequences are MDHEN and SYDVKM. The CDR3 loop spans 16 amino acids. CDR3 residues: CASSRGRAWGVYEQYF. As DNA, the CDR3 is TGTGCCAGCAGTAGAGGTCGGGCTTGGGGCGTCTACGAGCAGTACTTC.

About this clone itself: This CDR3 is also generated by other DNA sequences in the sample. The chain links TRBV5-1 to TRBJ1-4; 8 nucleotides agree with TRBD1. The V gene's germline CDR1 is SGHRS and CDR2 YFSETQ. After removal of 0 bases from V and 8 bases from J, the junction contained 9 bases not matched to a gene. The CDR3 totals 16 residues. The CDR3 DNA follows: TGCGCCAGCAGCTTGGCCGTAGGACAGGGTGGCGAAAAACTGTTTTTT. Its protein is CASSLAVGQGGEKLFF.

This clone was recorded once. The CDR3 region is CASSLEGTTQPQHF. In DNA form, the CDR3 reads TGTGCCAGCAGCCTCGAGGGGACAACGCAGCCCCAGCATTTT. The chain employs TRBV3-1 (or the pseudogene TRBV3-2) and TRBJ1-5; TRBD1 might be the D (6 bases). Germline V gene lookup returns CDR1 LGHDT and CDR2 YNNKEL (reference sequence). Trimming stripped 4 bases from V and 7 bases from J, with 14 bases between. The CDR3 length is 14 residues.

The chain carries TRBV28 and TRBJ1-1; TRBD1 agrees at 7 bases. The CDR3 runs 14 residues. Germline trimming cut 5 bases from V and 6 bases from J; bases unmatched to any gene: 9. Germline V gene sequence: CDR1 MDHEN, CDR2 SYDVKM. This CDR3 is CASSPPQRGPEAFF. CDR3 in DNA: TGTGCCAGCAGTCCACCCCAGAGGGGGCCTGAAGCTTTCTTT.

CDR3 DNA sequence: TGTGCCAGCAGTTTAGTGGGGTCATCTCCCAATCAGCCCCAGCATTTT. This translates into CASSLVGSSPNQPQHF. This sequence joins TRBV27 and TRBJ1-5; D is undetermined. Trimming took off 2 bases at V and 3 bases at J, with 14 bases between the two ends. Germline V gene data show CDR1 as MNHEY and CDR2 as SMNVEV (reference sequence). The CDR3 consists of 16 residues.

This sequence joins TRBV7-7 and TRBJ2-5; possibly TRBD2 for D (6 bases). Germline V CDR1 and CDR2: SSHAT, FNYEAQ (reference sequence). The CDR3 contains 14 residues. CDR3 region: CASGSVDTKETQYF. The DNA of the CDR3 is TGTGCTAGCGGCTCAGTAGACACGAAAGAGACCCAGTACTTC.

The count of this clone is one. This rearrangement joins TRBV30 to TRBJ2-7; the match to TRBD1 covers 8 bases. The CDR3 has 14 residues. V shed 4 bases, J shed 1 base, and the junction held 6 bases outside the gene matches. The germline gives CDR1 GTSNPN, CDR2 SVGIG (reference sequence). The DNA for the CDR3 is TGTGCCTGGAACACCGGGACAGGTTCCTACGAGCAGTACTTC. Amino acid sequence: CAWNTGTGSYEQYF.

The chain joins TRBV18 to TRBJ1-5, with D possibly being TRBD1 (6 bases). Germline V CDR1 and CDR2: KGHSH, LQKENI. CDR3 length equals 14 residues. Trimming removed 2 bases at V and 4 bases at J, with 9 bases between. The CDR3 DNA reads TGTGCCAGCTCACCAGATAGGGGGAATCAGCCCCAGCATTTT. Its translation is CASSPDRGNQPQHF.

The chain links TRBV10-2 to TRBJ2-2, with D unresolved. V dropped 0 bases and J dropped 9 bases, with 14 bases sitting between them. The CDR3 totals 15 residues. Per the germline V gene, CDR1 is WSHSY and CDR2 is SAAADI. This CDR3 is CASSESPSQPRELFF. The CDR3 DNA follows: TGCGCCAGCAGTGAGTCGCCGAGCCAGCCGCGGGAGCTGTTTTTT.

The gene calls are TRBV28 and TRBJ2-1; tentative D call: TRBD1 (6 bases). CDR1 and CDR2 from the germline V gene are MDHEN and SYDVKM. The CDR3 totals 15 residues. With 11 bases removed from V and 9 bases from J, the gap between germline ends came to 26 bases. CDR3 nucleotide sequence: TGTGCCTGCCGTGGAACAGGGTCAGGAGGAGGTGAGCAGTTCTTC. Its protein is CACRGTGSGGGEQFF. The full variable domain, in which reference TRBV28 and TRBJ2-1 provide the parts outside the CDR3, is DVKVTQSSRYLVKRTGEKVFLECVQDMDHENMFWYRQDPGLGLRLIYFSYDVKMKEKGDIPEGYSVSREKKERFSLILESASTNQTSMYLCACRGTGSGGGEQFFGPGTRLTVL.

The chain links TRBV9 to TRBJ1-2; D gene unclear. V was clipped by 0 bases and J by 5 bases, with 14 bases between them. Germline V gene data show CDR1 as SGDLS and CDR2 as YYNGEE. This CDR3 is 15 amino acids long. The CDR3 DNA is TGTGCCAGCAGCGTAGGGGCGGCAACTCTATATGGCTACACCTTC. Residues: CASSVGAATLYGYTF.

The V call is TRBV11-2, the J call TRBJ2-5; perhaps TRBD2 as D (5 bases). V was pared by 4 bases and J by 3 bases, with 15 bases between. The germline V gene encodes CDR1 SGHAT and CDR2 FQNNGV. CDR3 length equals 15 residues. Written as DNA, the CDR3 is TGTGCCAGCAGCTCCCGGGGAAGGACGGAAGAGACCCAGTACTTC. This sequence encodes CASSSRGRTEETQYF.

The J gene is TRBJ2-5, the V gene TRBV18; D is uncertain. V lost 3 bases to trimming and J lost 0 bases, with 8 bases between them. This CDR3 comprises 14 residues. The germline CDR1 and CDR2 sequences are KGHSH and LQKENI. The CDR3 sequence: CASSPGTDQETQYF. The CDR3 nucleotides read TGTGCCAGCTCACCGGGTACGGACCAAGAGACCCAGTACTTC.

V and J are TRBV6-1 and TRBJ1-4; D ambiguous. Germline V CDR1 and CDR2: MNHNS, SASEGT. V dropped 3 bases and J dropped 0 bases, with 8 bases sitting between them. The CDR3 is 15 residues long. CDR3: CASSEGATTNEKLFF. The CDR3 bases are TGTGCCAGCAGTGAGGGAGCAACAACTAATGAAAAACTGTTTTTT.